The rows below give T cell receptor beta chains drawn from one sample of a study of CD8+ T cells in alopecia areata. Method: immunoSEQ multiplex PCR; TCRdb's copy keeps in-frame clones and lacks some. The data show around 110,000 clones, with less than 75% seen just once and 12% held by the top ten. The specimen comprised CD8+ T cells sorted from blood, sampled at week 24, from a patient treated with tofacitinib. The source of these receptors is a human donor with alopecia areata. Each CDR3 is given without its conserved first and last residue. Not all rows give a size; the values are once, few, many and, for expanded clones, a class.

j_gene: TRBJ2-3; len: 13; abundance: .; v_gene: TRBV27; CDR3aa: ASNLPGGPVDTQY
j_gene: TRBJ1-2; len: 13; abundance: .; v_gene: TRBV6-4; CDR3aa: ASSDLGQGAGGYT
j_gene: TRBJ2-1; len: 11; abundance: .; v_gene: TRBV19; CDR3aa: ATSSGDYNEQF
j_gene: TRBJ2-5; len: 12; abundance: few; v_gene: TRBV27; CDR3aa: ASSLYPGGETQY
j_gene: TRBJ1-2; len: 12; abundance: .; v_gene: TRBV6-5; CDR3aa: ASSPDRSLYGYT
j_gene: TRBJ2-3; len: 13; abundance: .; v_gene: TRBV4-2; CDR3aa: ASSQEFGSTDTQY
j_gene: TRBJ1-6; len: 13; abundance: .; v_gene: TRBV6-6; CDR3aa: ASNLLSGTAEALH
j_gene: TRBJ2-3; len: 10; abundance: .; v_gene: TRBV7-9; CDR3aa: ASSLGVDTQY
j_gene: TRBJ1-1; len: 12; abundance: .; v_gene: TRBV5-6; CDR3aa: ASSLGGLSTEAF
j_gene: TRBJ1-6; len: 12; abundance: .; v_gene: TRBV2; CDR3aa: ASSDGQGYSPLH
j_gene: TRBJ2-7; len: 12; abundance: .; v_gene: TRBV9; CDR3aa: ASSLGTVGYEQY
j_gene: TRBJ1-1; len: 11; abundance: once; v_gene: TRBV9; CDR3aa: ASSVDAGARAF
j_gene: TRBJ2-5; len: 14; abundance: few; v_gene: TRBV9; CDR3aa: ASSPLGGGRQETQY
j_gene: TRBJ2-6; len: 13; abundance: medium-sized; v_gene: TRBV19; CDR3aa: ASSIVESGANVLT
j_gene: TRBJ1-1; len: 13; abundance: .; v_gene: TRBV5-4; CDR3aa: ASSTLTGGLAEAF
j_gene: TRBJ2-7; len: 10; abundance: few; v_gene: TRBV10-3; CDR3aa: AISGTVQRQY
j_gene: TRBJ2-7; len: 9; abundance: .; v_gene: TRBV19; CDR3aa: ASSQGGEQY
j_gene: TRBJ2-3; len: 13; abundance: .; v_gene: TRBV18; CDR3aa: ASSPPRKDTDTQY
j_gene: TRBJ1-4; len: 11; abundance: few; v_gene: TRBV29-1; CDR3aa: SVETGQHEKLF
j_gene: TRBJ1-1; len: 11; abundance: .; v_gene: TRBV30; CDR3aa: AWSAGLYTEAF
j_gene: TRBJ2-2; len: 13; abundance: .; v_gene: TRBV5-4; CDR3aa: ASSSKGMGTGELF
j_gene: TRBJ1-5; len: 12; abundance: .; v_gene: TRBV27; CDR3aa: ASSRTGSNQPQH
j_gene: TRBJ2-1; len: 10; abundance: few; v_gene: TRBV7-9; CDR3aa: ASGGLYNEQF
j_gene: TRBJ2-1; len: 13; abundance: .; v_gene: TRBV27; CDR3aa: ASSTWDRSYNEQF
j_gene: TRBJ1-1; len: 13; abundance: .; v_gene: TRBV10-2; CDR3aa: ASSGDATANTEAF
j_gene: TRBJ2-5; len: 10; abundance: .; v_gene: TRBV7-3; CDR3aa: ASSHFKETQY
j_gene: TRBJ2-7; len: 13; abundance: .; v_gene: TRBV11-2; CDR3aa: ASSSQRGAPYEQY
j_gene: TRBJ2-7; len: 9; abundance: .; v_gene: TRBV7-9; CDR3aa: ASSSPGEQY
j_gene: TRBJ2-7; len: 12; abundance: .; v_gene: TRBV5-1; CDR3aa: ASSFRGPSYEQY